Listed below are T cell receptor beta chains from one sample, sequenced in a study of blood T cell repertoires in COVID-19. Assay: immunoSEQ multiplex PCR; the TCRdb copy retains only in-frame clones and omits some. The sample has about 190,000 clones, 88% seen once. The sequenced material came from peripheral blood. These receptors all come from a human donor in a cohort sampled during active COVID-19. Both conserved end residues are trimmed from each CDR3. D genes are given only for firm matches.

J	V	D	CDR3
TRBJ2-7	TRBV27	TRBD2	ASSLSRLAGELDEQY
TRBJ2-3	TRBV9	NA	ASSPRGGVSTDTQY
TRBJ2-7	TRBV28	TRBD2	ASSSAGGGEQY
TRBJ1-3	TRBV12-5	NA	ASGLTVSGNTIY
TRBJ2-2	TRBV5-6	TRBD2	ASSPGRFKRGNTGELF
TRBJ2-1	TRBV9	TRBD2	ASSVGIAGANEQF
TRBJ2-3	TRBV18	NA	ASSPGGSNTNTQY
TRBJ1-2	TRBV30	TRBD1	AWCLTGGISGYT
TRBJ2-7	TRBV7-9	NA	ASSLEDRAYEQY
TRBJ1-2	TRBV5-1	NA	ASSLTVGGVIGYT
TRBJ2-5	TRBV5-1	NA	ASRSGKETQY
TRBJ2-7	TRBV21-1	NA	ASSKVQGTVTYEQY
TRBJ1-2	TRBV6-5	TRBD1	ASSRDRSSNYGYT
TRBJ2-3	TRBV25-1	TRBD1	ASNWQGADTQY
TRBJ2-5	TRBV28	NA	ASSPRDLQETQY
TRBJ2-5	TRBV4-1	NA	ASSQEGPRRYQETQY
TRBJ2-1	TRBV28	TRBD1	ASSLGGWTGTGYNEQF
TRBJ1-2	TRBV5-4	TRBD1	ASSFRDRTNYGYT
TRBJ2-7	TRBV11-2	NA	ASSPVDRRGPYEQY
TRBJ2-3	TRBV24-1	TRBD1	ATSDAGQGGTDTQY
TRBJ2-5	TRBV29-1	NA	SEKRGAETQY
TRBJ2-1	TRBV3-1/TRBV3-2	NA	ASSLAGMKNEQF
TRBJ1-5	TRBV5-8	TRBD1	ASSYTGGHQPQH
TRBJ2-2	TRBV18	TRBD2	ASSPPRTSGTGELF
TRBJ2-7	TRBV3-1/TRBV3-2	TRBD1	ASSQGLPGQGFYEQY
TRBJ2-5	TRBV3-1/TRBV3-2	TRBD2	ASSQDFGSGGPRETQY
TRBJ2-1	TRBV15	NA	ATSRDVSIYNEQF
TRBJ1-6	TRBV28	NA	ASSFVGRVNSPLH
TRBJ1-4	TRBV6-4	NA	AINDGQPSATNEKLF
TRBJ2-7	TRBV27	NA	ASSSSDRMGEQY
TRBJ2-3	TRBV19	NA	ASSMNSGADTQY
TRBJ2-3	TRBV6-5	TRBD2	ASRDVAGNTDTQY
TRBJ1-5	TRBV7-9	NA	ASSATGGGASNQPQH
TRBJ1-3	TRBV12-5	TRBD1	ASGPGTGGSGNTIY
TRBJ2-7	TRBV7-2	NA	ASSLGDSQIYEQY
TRBJ2-7	TRBV2	TRBD2	ASSEGLASGLYEQY
TRBJ2-3	TRBV18	TRBD2	ASSPILMTSGTSTDTQY
TRBJ2-5	TRBV27	NA	ASSFGRGQETQY
TRBJ2-1	TRBV19	TRBD2	ASSIDSGGAYNEQF
TRBJ1-5	TRBV29-1	NA	SVEVSTDQPQH
TRBJ2-7	TRBV10-2	NA	ASLHRADSYEQY
TRBJ2-5	TRBV6-2/TRBV6-3	TRBD2	ASSYTSGGAETQY
TRBJ1-4	TRBV29-1	NA	SAYTGMTNEKLF
TRBJ1-2	TRBV12-3/TRBV12-4	NA	ASSFGGLAGYT
TRBJ2-7	TRBV12-3/TRBV12-4	NA	ASSFPGSEQY
TRBJ2-3	TRBV29-1	NA	SAMAAASTDTQY
TRBJ1-6	TRBV3-1/TRBV3-2	TRBD1	ASSQDDRGSPLH
TRBJ2-4	TRBV5-1	NA	ASSPLGRTAKNIQY
TRBJ1-2	TRBV15	NA	ATSRDSLIT
TRBJ2-2	TRBV3-1/TRBV3-2	TRBD1	ASSQWTGGTGELF
TRBJ1-2	TRBV2	NA	ASRRQPYGYT
TRBJ1-2	TRBV30	NA	AWRAETQDYYGYT
TRBJ1-5	TRBV19	NA	ASSIWVGDQPQH